This T cell receptor (beta chain) was identified during a study of CD8 T cells in ankylosing spondylitis. Germline CDR1 ENHRY, CDR2 SYGVKD. The CDR3 is made up of 15 amino acids. Trimming took off 4 bases at V and 3 bases at J, with 15 bases between the two ends. Regarding the study as a whole: What appeared characteristic of ankylosing spondylitis blood was a TCR beta motif of 7 or 8 highly homologous variants. Some of the motif variants had earlier been found in reactive arthritis patients' fluid and blood. Clones tied to disease were said to be significantly enriched in matched ankylosing spondylitis synovial fluid.

Notes on this clonotype: Its antigen is undetermined.

TCRdb re-called the 5' RACE reads through MiXCR, storing one row per CDR3 protein. The sample yields some 840,000 distinct CDR3 sequences, over 9.5% seen once. The sample taken for sequencing was blood, either unsorted or a sorted T cell fraction (not recorded which). The clonotype was recovered from a male donor with ankylosing spondylitis. The chain combines TRBV10-3 with TRBJ2-5, with a weak D call TRBD1 (5 bases). CDR3 sequence reads: CAISGQPQREETQYF. CDR3 DNA sequence: TGTGCCATCAGTGGACAGCCTCAAAGGGAAGAGACCCAGTACTTC.